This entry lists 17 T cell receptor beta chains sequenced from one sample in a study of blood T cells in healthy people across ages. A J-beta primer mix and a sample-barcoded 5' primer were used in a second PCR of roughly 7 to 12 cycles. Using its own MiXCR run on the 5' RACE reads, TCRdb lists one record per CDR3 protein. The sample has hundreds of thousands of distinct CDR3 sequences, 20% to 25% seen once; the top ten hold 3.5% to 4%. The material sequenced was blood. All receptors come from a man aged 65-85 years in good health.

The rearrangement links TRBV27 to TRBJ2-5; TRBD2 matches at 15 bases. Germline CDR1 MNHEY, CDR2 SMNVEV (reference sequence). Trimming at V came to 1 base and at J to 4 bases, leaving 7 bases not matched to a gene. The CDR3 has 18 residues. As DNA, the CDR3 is TGTGCCAGCAGTTTATATGCCCCGGGACTAGCGGGAGGAGAGACCCAGTACTTC. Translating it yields CASSLYAPGLAGGETQYF.

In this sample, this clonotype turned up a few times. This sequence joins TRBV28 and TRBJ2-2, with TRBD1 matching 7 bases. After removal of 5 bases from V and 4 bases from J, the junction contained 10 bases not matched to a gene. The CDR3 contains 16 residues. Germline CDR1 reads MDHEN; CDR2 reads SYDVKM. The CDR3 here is CASSPGTAIGTGELFF. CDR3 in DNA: TGTGCCAGCAGTCCGGGGACAGCGATCGGCACCGGGGAGCTGTTTTTT.

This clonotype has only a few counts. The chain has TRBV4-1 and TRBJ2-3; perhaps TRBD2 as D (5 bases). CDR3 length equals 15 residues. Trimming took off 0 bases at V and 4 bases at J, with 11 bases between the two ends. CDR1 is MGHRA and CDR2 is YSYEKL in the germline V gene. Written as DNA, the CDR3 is TGCGCCAGCAGCCAAGACGAACGGGAATCAGATACGCAGTATTTT. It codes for CASSQDERESDTQYF.

DNA for the CDR3: TGTGCCAGCAGCCCCAGGGGGCGCCGTACAGATACGCAGTATTTT. Encoded protein: CASSPRGRRTDTQYF. The chain uses TRBV14 and TRBJ2-3; 8 bases are a match to TRBD1. CDR3 length: 15 residues. Germline loops: CDR1 SGHDN, CDR2 FVKESK. J was trimmed by 3 bases and V by 4 bases; bases with no gene match: 6.

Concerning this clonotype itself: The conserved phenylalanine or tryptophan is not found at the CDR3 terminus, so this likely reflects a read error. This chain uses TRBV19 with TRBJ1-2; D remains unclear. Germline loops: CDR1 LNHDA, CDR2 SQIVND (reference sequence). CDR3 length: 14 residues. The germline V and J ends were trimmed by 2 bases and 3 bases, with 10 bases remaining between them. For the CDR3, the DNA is TGTGCCAGTAGTATAAGTGGGGTGGACTATGGCTACACCGTC. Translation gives CASSISGVDYGYTV.

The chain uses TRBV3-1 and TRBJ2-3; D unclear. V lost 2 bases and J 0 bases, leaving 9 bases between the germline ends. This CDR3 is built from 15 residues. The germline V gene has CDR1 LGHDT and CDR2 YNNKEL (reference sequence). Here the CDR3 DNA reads TGTGCCAGCAGCCAAACAGTCTCAAGCACAGATACGCAGTATTTT. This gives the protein CASSQTVSSTDTQYF.

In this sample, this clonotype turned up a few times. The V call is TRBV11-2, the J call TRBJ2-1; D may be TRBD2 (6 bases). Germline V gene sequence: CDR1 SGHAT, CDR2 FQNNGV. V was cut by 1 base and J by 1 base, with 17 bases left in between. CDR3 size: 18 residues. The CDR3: CASSLGVGSAASYNEQFF. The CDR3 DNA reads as TGTGCCAGCAGCTTAGGGGTCGGGAGCGCCGCTTCCTACAATGAGCAGTTCTTC. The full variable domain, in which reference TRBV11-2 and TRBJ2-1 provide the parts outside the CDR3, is EAGVAQSPRYKIIEKRQSVAFWCNPISGHATLYWYQQILGQGPKLLIQFQNNGVVDDSQLPKDRFSAERLKGVDSTLKIQPAKLEDSAVYLCASSLGVGSAASYNEQFFGPGTRLTVL.

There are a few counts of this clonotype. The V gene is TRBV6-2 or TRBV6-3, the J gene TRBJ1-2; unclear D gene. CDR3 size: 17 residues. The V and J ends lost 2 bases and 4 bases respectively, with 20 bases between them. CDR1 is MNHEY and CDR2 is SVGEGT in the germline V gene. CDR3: CASSYEASTGSFYGYTF. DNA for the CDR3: TGTGCCAGCAGTTACGAGGCATCAACCGGGTCCTTCTATGGCTACACCTTC.

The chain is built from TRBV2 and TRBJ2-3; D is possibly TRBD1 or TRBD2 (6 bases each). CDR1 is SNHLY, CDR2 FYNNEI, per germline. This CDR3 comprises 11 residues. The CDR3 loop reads CSPGGGDTQYF. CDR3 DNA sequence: TGTTCCCCCGGAGGGGGAGATACGCAGTATTTT.

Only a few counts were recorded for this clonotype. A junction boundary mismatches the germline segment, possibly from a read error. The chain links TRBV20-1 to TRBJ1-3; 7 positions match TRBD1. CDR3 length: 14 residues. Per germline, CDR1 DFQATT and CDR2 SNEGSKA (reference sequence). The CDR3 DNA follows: TGCAGTGCTTCGACCGGGACAGCGGGAAGCACCATATATTTT. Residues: CSASTGTAGSTIYF.

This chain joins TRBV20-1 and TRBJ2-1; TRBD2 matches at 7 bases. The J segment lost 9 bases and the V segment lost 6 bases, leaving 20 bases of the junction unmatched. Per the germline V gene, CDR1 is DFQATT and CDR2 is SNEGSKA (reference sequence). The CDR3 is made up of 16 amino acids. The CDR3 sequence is CSAWSPGRGSSSEQFF. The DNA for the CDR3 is TGCAGTGCCTGGTCCCCTGGGCGCGGGAGTTCGAGTGAGCAGTTCTTC.

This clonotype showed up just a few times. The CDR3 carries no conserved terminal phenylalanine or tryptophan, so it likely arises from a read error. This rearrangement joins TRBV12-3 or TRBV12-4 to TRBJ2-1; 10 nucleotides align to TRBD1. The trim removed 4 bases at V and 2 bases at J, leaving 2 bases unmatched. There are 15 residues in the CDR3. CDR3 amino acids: CASSSGQGPYNEQFL. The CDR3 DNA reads TGTGCCAGCAGTTCGGGACAGGGGCCCTACAATGAGCAGTTCCTC.

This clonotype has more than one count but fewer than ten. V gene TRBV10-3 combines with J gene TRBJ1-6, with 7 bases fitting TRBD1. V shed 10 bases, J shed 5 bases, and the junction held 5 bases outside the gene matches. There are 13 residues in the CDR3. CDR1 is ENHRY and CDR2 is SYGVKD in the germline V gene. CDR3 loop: CATSGTDNSPLHF. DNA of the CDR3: TGTGCCACCTCCGGGACAGATAATTCACCCCTCCACTTT.

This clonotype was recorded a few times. The CDR3 spells CSARRTGPNEKLFF. CDR3 bases: TGCAGTGCTAGGCGGACAGGGCCTAATGAAAAACTGTTTTTT. The gene calls are TRBV20-1 and TRBJ1-4; 8 bases are a match to TRBD1. The ends lost 3 bases at V and 3 bases at J; junction bases unmatched: 3. CDR3 length: 14 residues. Germline V CDR1 and CDR2: DFQATT, SNEGSKA (reference sequence).

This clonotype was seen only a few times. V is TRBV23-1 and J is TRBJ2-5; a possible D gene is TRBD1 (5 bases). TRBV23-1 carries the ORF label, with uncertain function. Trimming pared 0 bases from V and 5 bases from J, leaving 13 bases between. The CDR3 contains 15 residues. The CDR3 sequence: CASSQSTRVGETQYF. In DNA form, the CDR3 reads TGCGCCAGCAGTCAATCGACCAGGGTGGGGGAGACCCAGTACTTC.

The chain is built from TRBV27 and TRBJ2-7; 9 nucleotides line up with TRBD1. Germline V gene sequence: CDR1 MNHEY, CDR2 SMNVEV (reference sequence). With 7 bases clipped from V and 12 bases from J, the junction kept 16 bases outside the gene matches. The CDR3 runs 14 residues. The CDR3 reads CASTTGTGSFNWYF. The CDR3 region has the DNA TGTGCCAGCACCACCGGGACAGGGAGCTTTAACTGGTACTTC.

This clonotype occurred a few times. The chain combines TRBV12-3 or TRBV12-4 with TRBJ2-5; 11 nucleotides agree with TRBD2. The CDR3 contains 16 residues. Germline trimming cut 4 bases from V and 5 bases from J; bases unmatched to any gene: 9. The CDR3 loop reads CASSSLTSGIGETQYF. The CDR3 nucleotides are TGTGCCAGCAGTTCCCTGACTAGCGGGATAGGGGAGACCCAGTACTTC.